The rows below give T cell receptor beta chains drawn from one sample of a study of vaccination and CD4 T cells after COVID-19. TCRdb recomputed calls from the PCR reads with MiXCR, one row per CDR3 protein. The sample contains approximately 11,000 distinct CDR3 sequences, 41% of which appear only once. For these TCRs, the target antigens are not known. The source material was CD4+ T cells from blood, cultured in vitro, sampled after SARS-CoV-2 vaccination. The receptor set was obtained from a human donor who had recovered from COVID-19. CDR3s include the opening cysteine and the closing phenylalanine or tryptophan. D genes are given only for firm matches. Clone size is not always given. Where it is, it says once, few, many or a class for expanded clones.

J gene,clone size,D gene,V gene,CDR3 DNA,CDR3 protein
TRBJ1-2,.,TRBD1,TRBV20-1,TGCAGTGCCCTCCGAACAGGGGGCTATGGCTACACCTTC,CSALRTGGYGYTF
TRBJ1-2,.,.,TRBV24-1,TGTGCCACCAGTGATCGACTATCCGGAGAAGGCTACACCTTC,CATSDRLSGEGYTF
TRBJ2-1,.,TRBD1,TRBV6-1,TGTGCCAGCAGTAGAACAGGGGTACGTGAGCAGTTCTTC,CASSRTGVREQFF
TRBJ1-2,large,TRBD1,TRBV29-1,TGCAGCGCGGGAAACTTCCCAGAAACCGGGACAGATGGCTACACCTTC,CSAGNFPETGTDGYTF
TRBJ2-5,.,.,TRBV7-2,TGTGCCAGCAGCCCTGTAGTCAGCCCGGGGGAGACCCAGTACTTC,CASSPVVSPGETQYF
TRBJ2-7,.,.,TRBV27,TGTGCCAGCAGTCTAGGACAGCAGTTACCTACGAGGCAGTACTTC,CASSLGQQLPTRQYF
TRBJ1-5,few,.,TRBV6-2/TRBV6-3,TGTGCCAGCAGTTACTCTCGGGGTTCCAATCAGCCCCAGCATTTT,CASSYSRGSNQPQHF
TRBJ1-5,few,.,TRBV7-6,TGTGCCAGCAGCTTAGGTGGTGGGGTGGGGCAGCCCCAGCATTTT,CASSLGGGVGQPQHF
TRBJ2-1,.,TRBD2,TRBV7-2,TGTGCCAGCAGCACTAGCGGTGTTTACAATGAGCAGTTCTTC,CASSTSGVYNEQFF
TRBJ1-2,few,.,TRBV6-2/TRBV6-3,TGTGCCAGCAGCCCGCAGGGGCCTCGAGGGGGCTACACCTTC,CASSPQGPRGGYTF
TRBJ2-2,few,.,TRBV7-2,TGTGCCAGCAGCTCCGACAACACCGGGGAGCTGTTTTTT,CASSSDNTGELFF
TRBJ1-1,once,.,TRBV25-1,TGTGCCAGCAGTGAATACGGGCGCAGGGGTGGTGAAGCTTTCTTT,CASSEYGRRGGEAFF
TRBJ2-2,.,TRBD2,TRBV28,TGTGCCAGCAGTATAGCGGGAGGGCCCTACACCGGGGAGCTGTTTTTT,CASSIAGGPYTGELFF
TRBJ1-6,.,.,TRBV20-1,TGCAGTGCTAGAGTTTCAGGCACTAACAATTCACCCCTCCACTTT,CSARVSGTNNSPLHF
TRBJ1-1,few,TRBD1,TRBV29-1,TGCAGCGGACAGGGGGCGAGATTTGTGAACACTGAAGCTTTCTTT,CSGQGARFVNTEAFF
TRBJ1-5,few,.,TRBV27,TGTGCCAGCAGTCCCGGGTCGAGGGGAAGGAATCAGCCCCAGCATTTT,CASSPGSRGRNQPQHF
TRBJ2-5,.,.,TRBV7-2,TGTGCCAGCGGGTTTCCAGGGGAGCGAGAGACCCAGTACTTC,CASGFPGERETQYF
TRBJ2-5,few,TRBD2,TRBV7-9,TGTGCCAGCAGCTTAAAAGCGGGAGTGACCCAGTACTTC,CASSLKAGVTQYF
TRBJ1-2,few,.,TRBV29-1,TGCAGCGTTGTTTGGGGCCAGGGCGGCTACACCTTC,CSVVWGQGGYTF
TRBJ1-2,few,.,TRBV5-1,TGCGCCAGCACGCAGACACCGACAGCTAACTATGGCTACACCTTC,CASTQTPTANYGYTF
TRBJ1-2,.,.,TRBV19,TGTGCCAGTAGTCCTCCTCGAGAGGGCTATGGCTACACCTTC,CASSPPREGYGYTF
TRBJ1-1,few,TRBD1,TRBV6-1,TGTGCCAGCACCAGGGACAGGGGGCGAATGAACACTGAAGCTTTCTTT,CASTRDRGRMNTEAFF
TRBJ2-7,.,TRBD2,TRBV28,TGTGCCAGCAGGACGGCTAGCGGGGGGCTCTACGAGCAGTACTTC,CASRTASGGLYEQYF
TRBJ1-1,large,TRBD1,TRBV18,TGTGCCAGCTCACTCCGGGACAGGGGGCGTAGCACTGAAGCTTTCTTT,CASSLRDRGRSTEAFF
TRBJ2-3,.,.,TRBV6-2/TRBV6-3,TGTGCCAGCAGTTACATATTGAGGATGGATACGCAGTATTTT,CASSYILRMDTQYF
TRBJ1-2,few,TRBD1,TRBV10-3,TGTGCCATCAGGGGGACAGGGGGAGACTATGGCTACACCTTC,CAIRGTGGDYGYTF
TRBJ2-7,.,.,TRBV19,TGTGCCAGTAGTATACAAGGGCTGTCGGGCTACGAGCAGTACTTC,CASSIQGLSGYEQYF
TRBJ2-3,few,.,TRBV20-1,TGCAGTGCTCCTAAAGAGGCAGATACGCAGTATTTT,CSAPKEADTQYF
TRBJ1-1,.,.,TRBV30,TGTGCCTGGAGTGTAGCGGCAACGGAGGGTGAAGCTTTCTTT,CAWSVAATEGEAFF
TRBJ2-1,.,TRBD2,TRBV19,TGTGCCAGTACACATAGCGGGAGGCTGGGGAATGAGCAGTTCTTC,CASTHSGRLGNEQFF
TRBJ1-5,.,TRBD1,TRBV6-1,TGTGCCAGCAGCACCCCAGGGGGACATCAGCCCCAGCATTTT,CASSTPGGHQPQHF
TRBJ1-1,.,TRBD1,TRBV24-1,TGTGCCACCAACCAACAGGGGTTTGGGCATAGCACTGAAGCTTTCTTT,CATNQQGFGHSTEAFF
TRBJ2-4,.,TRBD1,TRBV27,TGTGCCAGCAGGCCCCACCGACAGGGAGTTTCCAAAAACATTCAGTACTTC,CASRPHRQGVSKNIQYF
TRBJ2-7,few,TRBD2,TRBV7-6,TGTGCCAGCAGCTCCGGGGGGTATACATGGACCTACGAGCAGTACTTC,CASSSGGYTWTYEQYF
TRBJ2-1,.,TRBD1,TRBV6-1,TGTGCCAGCAGATCAGGGGGCCGTAATGAGCAGTTCTTC,CASRSGGRNEQFF
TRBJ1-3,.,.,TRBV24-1,TGTGCCACCAGTGCGGGCTCTGGAAACACCATATATTTT,CATSAGSGNTIYF
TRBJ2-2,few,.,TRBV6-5,TGTGCCAGCAGTTGGGGCCAAGCCTCCGGTGGGGAGCTGTTTTTT,CASSWGQASGGELFF
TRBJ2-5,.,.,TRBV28,TGTGCCAGCAGTCCCGGGCCCTCCGGCTACACCCAGTACTTC,CASSPGPSGYTQYF
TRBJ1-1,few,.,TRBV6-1,TGTGCCAGCAGTAGCCACAGGTTTGAGGCTGAAGCTTTCTTT,CASSSHRFEAEAFF
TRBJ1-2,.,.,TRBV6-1,TGTGGGTCGTCGAGGGGCGCCCTTGGTGGCTACACCTTC,CGSSRGALGGYTF
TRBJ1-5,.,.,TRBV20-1,TGCAGTGCCCCGGGCGGGGGGGCTCAGCCCCAGCATTTT,CSAPGGGAQPQHF
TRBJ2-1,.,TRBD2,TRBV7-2,TGTGCCAGCAGCCGGGGGGGGGGAGGGTCCTACAATGAGCAGTTCTTC,CASSRGGGGSYNEQFF
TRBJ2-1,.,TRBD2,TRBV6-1,TGTGCCAGCAGGACCTCACTAGCGGGAGGTTTCCGGAATGAGCAGTTCTTC,CASRTSLAGGFRNEQFF
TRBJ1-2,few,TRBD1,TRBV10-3,TGTGCCATCAGTCTAAATCCGGGACAGGGGCCCTATGGCTACACCTTC,CAISLNPGQGPYGYTF
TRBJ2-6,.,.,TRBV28,TGTGCCAGCAGCCCCAATCTAGCCGTCCTGACTTTC,CASSPNLAVLTF
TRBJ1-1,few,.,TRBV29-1,TGCAGCGTTGCAAACACTGAAGCTTTCTTT,CSVANTEAFF
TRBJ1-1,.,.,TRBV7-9,TGTGCCAGCAGCTTATGGGGGGACCCCCTGGGGGGACCGATGAACACTGAAGCTTTCTTT,CASSLWGDPLGGPMNTEAFF
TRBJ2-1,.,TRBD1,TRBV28,TGTGCCAGCAGTCAGACAGGGGTCCACAATGAGCAGTTCTTC,CASSQTGVHNEQFF
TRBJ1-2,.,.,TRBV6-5,TGTGCCAGCAGTTGGGGACACATGACGCCTAACTATGGCTACACCTTC,CASSWGHMTPNYGYTF
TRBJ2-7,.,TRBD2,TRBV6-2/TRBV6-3,TGTGCCAGCAGTTACGGCGGGAGTTATGTCGAGCAGTACTTC,CASSYGGSYVEQYF
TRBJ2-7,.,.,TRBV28,TGTGCCAGCCCAAGTAGTTCGGGTGAGCAGTACTTC,CASPSSSGEQYF
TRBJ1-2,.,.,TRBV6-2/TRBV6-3,TGTGCCACCAGTCCGGACGGAACGAGTAACTATGGCTACACCTTC,CATSPDGTSNYGYTF
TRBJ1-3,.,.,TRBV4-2,TGTGCCAGCAGCCAATCCGAGTGGAGGGTAGACACCATATATTTT,CASSQSEWRVDTIYF
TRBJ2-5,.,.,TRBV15,TGTGCCACCAGCAGAGGACTAGAAGAGACCCAGTACTTC,CATSRGLEETQYF
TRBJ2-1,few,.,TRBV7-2,TGTGCCAGCAGCTTAGTAGGGGCCCAGCAGTTCTTC,CASSLVGAQQFF
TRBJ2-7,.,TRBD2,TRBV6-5,TGTGCCAGCAGTTCCGAAGCGGGAAGCTCCTACGAGCAGTACTTC,CASSSEAGSSYEQYF
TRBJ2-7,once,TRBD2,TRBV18,TGTGCCAGCTCATCTTGGACTAGCGGCTCCTACGAGCAGTACTTC,CASSSWTSGSYEQYF
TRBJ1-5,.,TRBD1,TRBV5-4,TGTGCCAGCAGCTCCGACAGGGTGGGTCAGCCCCAGCATTTT,CASSSDRVGQPQHF